These T cell receptor beta chains were read from a single sample in a study of T cell repertoires in cytomegalovirus infection. No antigens are known for them. MiXCR was run by TCRdb on the reads, yielding one entry per CDR3 protein. The data hold tens of thousands of distinct CDR3 sequences, with around a fifth observed a single time. The source was CD8+ T cells from cultured PBMCs, collected from culture after CMV antigen stimulation. The receptors originated from a human donor in good health (CMV status not recorded). Some clones in this sample may be carry-over from other donors' samples. CDR3s include the opening cysteine and the closing phenylalanine or tryptophan. The D gene is left open where the match is weak. The size of a clone is reported for some rows only, either as once, few or many, or as a class for expanded clones.

>TRBV6-5|-|-|TRBJ1-1
TGTGCCAGCAGTTACTCGGGGGGAGGCACTGAAGCTTTCTTT
CASSYSGGGTEAFF
>TRBV12-3/TRBV12-4|-|-|TRBJ1-1
TGTGCCAGCGGAACAGGGTACACTGAAGCTTTCTTT
CASGTGYTEAFF
>TRBV4-1|-|TRBD2|TRBJ2-7
TGCGCCAGCAGCCAAGGTAGCGGGGGAATCTACGAGCAGTACTTC
CASSQGSGGIYEQYF
>TRBV7-9|few|TRBD2|TRBJ2-1
TGTGCCAGCAGCATTAGGGCTAGCGGGGGCCTCTCCTACAATGAGCAGTTCTTC
CASSIRASGGLSYNEQFF
>TRBV6-8|few|-|TRBJ2-2
TGTGCCAGCTTTCGAAACACCGGGGAGCTGTTTTTT
CASFRNTGELFF
>TRBV6-6|-|-|TRBJ2-7
TGTGCCAGCTCGACCCTCTACGAGCAGTACTTC
CASSTLYEQYF
>TRBV27|many|TRBD2|TRBJ2-1
TGTGCCAGCAGTTTAAGTGCGGGGGGGTTCGATGAGCAGTTCTTC
CASSLSAGGFDEQFF
>TRBV6-2/TRBV6-3|-|-|TRBJ2-5
TGTGACAGCAGTGACAGGAAAGAGACCCAGTACTTC
CDSSDRKETQYF
>TRBV7-6|-|TRBD1|TRBJ2-4
TGTGCCAGCAGCGGACAGGGCTTGGACATTCAGTACTTC
CASSGQGLDIQYF
>TRBV7-2|few|-|TRBJ2-7
TGTGCCAGCAGCTTATTCGAGAGCTACGAGCAGTACTTC
CASSLFESYEQYF
>TRBV19|-|-|TRBJ1-5
TGTACCAGTAGTATATGGGGGCGACAGCCCCAGCATTTT
CTSSIWGRQPQHF
>TRBV7-2|-|TRBD1|TRBJ2-3
TGTGCCAGCAGCTTTCCCGGCGCCGTCCGGGACAGGGATCTCCCCACAGATACGCAGTATTTT
CASSFPGAVRDRDLPTDTQYF
>TRBV6-5|-|-|TRBJ2-7
TGTGCCAGCAGTTACGGCAGGGCAAGCGAGCAGTACTTC
CASSYGRASEQYF
>TRBV7-8|few|TRBD2|TRBJ2-1
TGTGCCAGCAGCATCCGACTAGCGGGGGGGTACAGGGAGCAGTTCTTC
CASSIRLAGGYREQFF
>TRBV7-2|few|-|TRBJ1-5
TGTGCCAGCAGCCTTCTTGGAGGGGAAGTAGGCAGCAATCAGCCCCAGCATTTT
CASSLLGGEVGSNQPQHF
>TRBV7-2|few|-|TRBJ2-7
TGTGCCAGCAGCAAGGGACTGACCTACGAGCAGTACTTC
CASSKGLTYEQYF